This T cell receptor beta chain is from a study of blood T cell repertoires in COVID-19. At the level of the study: COVID-19 samples from acute and convalescent phases originated in the United States, Italy and Spain. Nucleic acid was either cDNA or gDNA, and it came from T cells, B-cell-depleted T cells, or PBMCs.

This CDR3 region has 16 residues. The trim removed 5 bases at V and 0 bases at J, leaving 6 bases unmatched. The V gene's germline CDR1 is SGHTA and CDR2 FQGTGA. In the original processing: Reference gene primer amplification yielded estimated nucleated cell counts. Clones were read by immunoSEQ multiplex PCR, and TCRdb kept only the in-frame ones, dropping some. V and J calls and clone size are given by that table; D and trimming were obtained from the DNA. The sample carries under 200,000 clones, 86% recorded once. The chain uses TRBV7-3 and TRBJ2-1, with 8 bases matching TRBD2. The source is a man aged 65-85 years with acute or convalescent COVID-19. Sequencing was performed on peripheral blood. CDR3 nucleotides: TGTGCCAGCAGCGTCTTAAGCGGGAGCTCCTACAATGAGCAGTTCTTC. Translated: CASSVLSGSSYNEQFF.